The present TCR beta chain was sequenced within a study of cytomegalovirus exposure and HLA in healthy donors. Study conclusions and caveats: Reports indicated that the classifier achieved high specificity and sensitivity in diagnosing cytomegalovirus status. Apparent HLA restriction characterized most CMV-associated TCR beta chains in a later analysis.

The primer mix had 60 Vbeta and 13 Jbeta primers. Libraries were prepared by immunoSEQ multiplex PCR; TCRdb keeps only in-frame clonotypes and omits some of them. The sample includes 150,000 to 200,000 clones, around 80% of them seen just once. This clone was seen repeatedly, ten times or more. The antigen remains unidentified. Germline V gene data show CDR1 as MGHRA and CDR2 as YSYEKL. V lost 4 bases to trimming and J lost 0 bases, with 12 bases between them. This CDR3 spans 15 amino acids. What was sequenced was PBMCs. The TCR was taken from a woman aged 40 to 50 in good health and CMV-seropositive. V and J are TRBV4-1 and TRBJ1-1; D remains unclear. CDR3 in DNA: TGCGCCAGCAGCCCGTTATACGGGATGAACACTGAAGCTTTCTTT. This codes for CASSPLYGMNTEAFF.